This is a list of T cell receptor beta chains from one sample in a study of T cell changes during pregnancy in multiple sclerosis. TCRdb keeps only in-frame clones here, not all; method: immunoSEQ multiplex PCR. The sample lists about 79,000 clones; 93% were seen once. This specimen consisted of peripheral blood, obtained in the second trimester of pregnancy. These receptors originate from a female donor in good health, enrolled as a control in a pregnancy study. Both conserved end residues are part of each CDR3. The order of the fields is J gene, V gene, clone size, D gene, CDR3 DNA, CDR3 protein. A D gene is named only where the DNA matches it firmly. Only some rows state a clone size, as once, few, many or a class for expanded clones.

J gene: TRBJ2-7; V gene: TRBV4-3; clone size: -; D gene: TRBD2; CDR3 DNA: TGCGCCAGCAGCCAAGATCGGACTAGCTACGACGAGCAGTACTTC; CDR3 protein: CASSQDRTSYDEQYF
J gene: TRBJ2-7; V gene: TRBV5-8; clone size: -; D gene: -; CDR3 DNA: TGTGCCAGCAGCCCAGGATCCTCTGTCGAGCAGTACTTC; CDR3 protein: CASSPGSSVEQYF
J gene: TRBJ2-1; V gene: TRBV4-3; clone size: -; D gene: -; CDR3 DNA: TGCGCCAGCAGCCAAGACGAGGACACAGGGAAATACAATGAGCAGTTCTTC; CDR3 protein: CASSQDEDTGKYNEQFF
J gene: TRBJ2-5; V gene: TRBV18; clone size: -; D gene: TRBD1; CDR3 DNA: TGTGCCAGTGGGACAGGGCAAGAGACCCAGTACTTC; CDR3 protein: CASGTGQETQYF
J gene: TRBJ1-2; V gene: TRBV27; clone size: -; D gene: -; CDR3 DNA: TGTGCCAGCAGTGGATCACTCAGCGGGGAGTATGGCTACACCTTC; CDR3 protein: CASSGSLSGEYGYTF
J gene: TRBJ1-1; V gene: TRBV11-3; clone size: -; D gene: -; CDR3 DNA: TGTGCCAGCAGCCCAGCTCGCGGGGGCGGCACTGAAGCTTTCTTT; CDR3 protein: CASSPARGGGTEAFF
J gene: TRBJ2-7; V gene: TRBV28; clone size: -; D gene: -; CDR3 DNA: TGTGCCAGCAGTTTAGCAGGGCTCGAGCAGTACTTC; CDR3 protein: CASSLAGLEQYF
J gene: TRBJ2-7; V gene: TRBV30; clone size: -; D gene: TRBD2; CDR3 DNA: TGTGCCTGGACCGGGACTACCTCCTACGAGCAGTACTTC; CDR3 protein: CAWTGTTSYEQYF
J gene: TRBJ2-1; V gene: TRBV7-2; clone size: -; D gene: -; CDR3 DNA: TGTGCCAGCAGCCTGGGTGGGACACCCTACAATGAGCAGTTCTTC; CDR3 protein: CASSLGGTPYNEQFF
J gene: TRBJ2-6; V gene: TRBV4-2; clone size: -; D gene: -; CDR3 DNA: TGTGCCAGCAGCCAAGACCGGTACGCGGTCTCTGGGGCCAACGTCCTGACTTTC; CDR3 protein: CASSQDRYAVSGANVLTF
J gene: TRBJ1-4; V gene: TRBV6-5; clone size: -; D gene: -; CDR3 DNA: TGTGCCAGCAGTTACTCGACAGGCGATAATGAAAAACTGTTTTTT; CDR3 protein: CASSYSTGDNEKLFF
J gene: TRBJ1-4; V gene: TRBV4-3; clone size: -; D gene: TRBD1; CDR3 DNA: TGCGCCAGCAGCCAAGGTTATGCCCGGGACAGGGCCGTGTTGTCTAATGAAAAACTGTTTTTT; CDR3 protein: CASSQGYARDRAVLSNEKLFF
J gene: TRBJ1-2; V gene: TRBV27; clone size: -; D gene: TRBD1; CDR3 DNA: TGTGCCAGCAGTTCAGGGGGCGATGGCTACACCTTC; CDR3 protein: CASSSGGDGYTF
J gene: TRBJ1-4; V gene: TRBV5-6; clone size: -; D gene: -; CDR3 DNA: TGTGCCAGCAGCTTGCGCAGGGGATCAACTAATGAAAAACTGTTTTTT; CDR3 protein: CASSLRRGSTNEKLFF
J gene: TRBJ2-3; V gene: TRBV11-3; clone size: -; D gene: -; CDR3 DNA: TGTGCCAGCAGCTCCAAAACAGGTCTCTATTCGGATACGCAGTATTTT; CDR3 protein: CASSSKTGLYSDTQYF
J gene: TRBJ1-5; V gene: TRBV27; clone size: -; D gene: -; CDR3 DNA: TGTGCCAGCAGTTTAATTGGGGACTGGGTGAGCAATCAGCCCCAGCATTTT; CDR3 protein: CASSLIGDWVSNQPQHF
J gene: TRBJ1-4; V gene: TRBV5-1; clone size: -; D gene: -; CDR3 DNA: TGCGCCAGCAGCTTCGGGGGAAGTGAAAAACTGTTTTTT; CDR3 protein: CASSFGGSEKLFF
J gene: TRBJ2-2; V gene: TRBV7-6; clone size: -; D gene: TRBD1; CDR3 DNA: TGTGCCAGCAGCGTAAGACAGGGAAACACCGGGGAGCTGTTTTTT; CDR3 protein: CASSVRQGNTGELFF
J gene: TRBJ2-4; V gene: TRBV7-2; clone size: -; D gene: -; CDR3 DNA: TGTGCCAGCAGCTTAACCACCGGAGGGAAAGCCAAAAACATTCAGTACTTC; CDR3 protein: CASSLTTGGKAKNIQYF
J gene: TRBJ1-1; V gene: TRBV5-1; clone size: once; D gene: TRBD1; CDR3 DNA: TGCGCCAGCAGCCCCCCAGGGGGGCGACAGGGCACTGAAGCTTTCTTT; CDR3 protein: CASSPPGGRQGTEAFF
J gene: TRBJ1-1; V gene: TRBV5-4; clone size: -; D gene: -; CDR3 DNA: TGTGCCAGCAGCTTGGCCGGGGTAGGAGCTTTCTTT; CDR3 protein: CASSLAGVGAFF
J gene: TRBJ2-3; V gene: TRBV5-1; clone size: once; D gene: TRBD2; CDR3 DNA: TGCGCCAGCAGCAACGGGAGGGGGAGAGATACGCAGTATTTT; CDR3 protein: CASSNGRGRDTQYF
J gene: TRBJ2-4; V gene: TRBV29-1; clone size: once; D gene: -; CDR3 DNA: TGCAGCGGGCACACCGGGAGAACCAAAAACATTCAGTACTTC; CDR3 protein: CSGHTGRTKNIQYF
J gene: TRBJ1-2; V gene: TRBV19; clone size: -; D gene: -; CDR3 DNA: TGTGCCAGTAGTACAGGGGTCGGCTACACCTTC; CDR3 protein: CASSTGVGYTF
J gene: TRBJ2-7; V gene: TRBV19; clone size: once; D gene: -; CDR3 DNA: TGTGCCAGTAGTATAGGACAACAACTCGACGAGCAGTACTTC; CDR3 protein: CASSIGQQLDEQYF
J gene: TRBJ2-7; V gene: TRBV19; clone size: -; D gene: -; CDR3 DNA: TGTGCCAGTAGTATAAGACCGGACGGGGCCTACGAGCAGTACTTC; CDR3 protein: CASSIRPDGAYEQYF
J gene: TRBJ1-5; V gene: TRBV7-2; clone size: -; D gene: -; CDR3 DNA: TGTGCCAGCAGCTTATCCGGTTATAGCAATCAGCCCCAGCATTTT; CDR3 protein: CASSLSGYSNQPQHF
J gene: TRBJ2-7; V gene: TRBV7-2; clone size: -; D gene: -; CDR3 DNA: TGTGCCAGCAGCTTAGTGGAGGGCCCCGGGGGCGAGCAGTACTTC; CDR3 protein: CASSLVEGPGGEQYF
J gene: TRBJ1-2; V gene: TRBV10-3; clone size: -; D gene: -; CDR3 DNA: TGTGCCATCAGTGAGTATAGTACAACCGCGTCGGGGTTCTATGGCTACACCTTC; CDR3 protein: CAISEYSTTASGFYGYTF
J gene: TRBJ1-5; V gene: TRBV5-1; clone size: -; D gene: -; CDR3 DNA: TGCGCCAGCACAGGGTCAGATCAGCCCCAGCATTTT; CDR3 protein: CASTGSDQPQHF
J gene: TRBJ1-6; V gene: TRBV10-3; clone size: -; D gene: -; CDR3 DNA: TGTGCCAATTCGGACAGCCATAATTCACCCCTCCACTTT; CDR3 protein: CANSDSHNSPLHF
J gene: TRBJ2-3; V gene: TRBV19; clone size: -; D gene: -; CDR3 DNA: TGTGCCAGTTCTACCAGGGCCACAGATACGCAGTATTTT; CDR3 protein: CASSTRATDTQYF
J gene: TRBJ2-5; V gene: TRBV6-5; clone size: -; D gene: -; CDR3 DNA: TGTGCCAGCTCAAGCTCGGGGGGCCCCTGGGAGACCCAGTACTTC; CDR3 protein: CASSSSGGPWETQYF